This is a list of T cell receptor beta chains from one sample in a study of T cells in Graves' hyperthyroidism and ophthalmopathy. TCRdb fed the multiplex PCR reads into MiXCR, producing one record per CDR3 protein. This table has approximately 620,000 distinct CDR3 sequences, approximately 14% appearing once. The sequencing sample was made of blood. The receptor source for this set is a woman aged 25 to 39 with Graves' hyperthyroidism that later progressed to Graves' ophthalmopathy. Each CDR3 is given with its conserved first and last residue. The D gene is left open where the match is weak. Some rows mark clone size as missing; the rest say once, few, many or name a class of expanded clone.

length,D,J,V,size,CDR3,DNA
15,TRBD1,TRBJ2-3,TRBV5-1,many,CASSPGQGSSDTQYF,TGCGCCAGCTCACCGGGACAGGGCTCTTCAGATACGCAGTATTTT
17,TRBD2,TRBJ2-1,TRBV19,many,CASSIFQREVPYNEQFF,TGTGCCAGTAGTATTTTTCAGCGGGAGGTTCCCTACAATGAGCAGTTCTTC
16,TRBD1,TRBJ2-1,TRBV7-2,many,CASSSRGQGAYNEQFF,TGTGCCAGCAGTTCTAGGGGGCAGGGGGCTTACAATGAGCAGTTCTTC
14,TRBD1,TRBJ2-7,TRBV19,many,CASSYGQGINEQYF,TGTGCCAGTAGTTACGGACAGGGGATCAACGAGCAGTACTTC
17,-,TRBJ1-1,TRBV14,-,CASSQYLPGQSNTEAFF,TGTGCCAGCAGCCAATACCTTCCGGGACAATCGAACACTGAAGCTTTCTTT
14,-,TRBJ1-6,TRBV11-3,many,CASSLARGDSPLHF,TGTGCCAGCAGCTTAGCAAGGGGTGATTCACCCCTCCACTTT
14,-,TRBJ2-5,TRBV18,few,CASSPGVRGKTQYF,TGTGCCAGCTCACCAGGGGTGAGGGGAAAGACCCAGTACTTC
17,-,TRBJ2-1,TRBV11-2,-,CASSSGLTWGFGNEQFF,TGTGCCAGCAGCTCCGGATTAACGTGGGGATTTGGCAATGAGCAGTTCTTC
11,-,TRBJ1-2,TRBV2,many,CASSDPYGYTF,TGTGCCAGCAGTGATCCCTATGGCTACACCTTC
13,-,TRBJ2-1,TRBV19,-,CASSIAWDAEQFF,TGTGCCAGTAGTATAGCCTGGGATGCTGAGCAGTTCTTC
13,-,TRBJ1-2,TRBV28,many,CASYKGLGNGYTF,TGTGCCAGCTACAAGGGCCTGGGGAACGGCTACACCTTC
15,-,TRBJ2-2,TRBV6-1,-,CASSEKDGSTGELFF,TGTGCCAGCAGTGAAAAAGACGGGAGCACCGGGGAGCTGTTTTTT
15,-,TRBJ1-1,TRBV5-6,few,CASSLAAGARTEAFF,TGTGCCAGCAGCTTGGCCGCGGGGGCCCGAACTGAAGCTTTCTTT
12,-,TRBJ1-2,TRBV6-2/TRBV6-3,once,CASSNGRYGYTF,TGTGCCAGCAGCAACGGACGGTATGGCTACACCTTC
19,TRBD2,TRBJ2-6,TRBV28,many,CASSLWDAGGLSGANVLTF,TGTGCCAGCAGTTTATGGGATGCGGGAGGCCTCTCTGGGGCCAACGTCCTGACTTTC
15,TRBD1,TRBJ2-7,TRBV20-1,many,CSARKQGRLSYEQYF,TGCAGTGCTAGAAAACAGGGGAGACTATCCTACGAGCAGTACTTC
16,TRBD2,TRBJ2-7,TRBV5-1,many,CASSPTAGGSSYEQYF,TGCGCCAGCAGCCCTACGGCGGGCGGGAGTTCCTACGAGCAGTACTTC
14,TRBD1,TRBJ2-7,TRBV28,many,CASSLGQGEGEQYF,TGTGCCAGCAGCCTAGGACAGGGGGAAGGCGAGCAGTACTTC
14,-,TRBJ1-4,TRBV11-2,many,CASSQSRVQEKLFF,TGTGCCAGCAGCCAATCCAGGGTACAGGAAAAACTGTTTTTT
18,-,TRBJ1-6,TRBV4-1,-,CASSPRQTISSYNSPLHF,TGCGCCAGCAGCCCTCGACAGACCATAAGCTCCTATAATTCACCCCTCCACTTT
14,-,TRBJ1-6,TRBV10-3,many,CAISEGRGSSPLHF,TGTGCCATCAGTGAAGGCAGGGGAAGTTCACCCCTCCACTTT
12,-,TRBJ2-1,TRBV12-5,many,CASGVTDNEQFF,TGTGCTAGTGGTGTGACAGACAATGAGCAGTTCTTC
15,TRBD1,TRBJ2-7,TRBV5-1,many,CASSFSGTGDYEQYF,TGCGCCAGCAGCTTTTCCGGGACAGGAGACTACGAGCAGTACTTC
13,-,TRBJ2-7,TRBV6-1,-,CASRIGFSYEQYF,TGTGCCAGCAGGATCGGCTTCTCCTACGAGCAGTACTTC
14,TRBD2,TRBJ2-1,TRBV6-1,few,CASSELAGANGQFF,TGTGCCAGCAGTGAACTAGCGGGAGCCAATGGGCAGTTCTTC
15,-,TRBJ2-4,TRBV20-1,few,CSARDGVSVKNIQYF,TGCAGTGCTAGAGATGGGGTTAGCGTGAAAAACATTCAGTACTTC
14,-,TRBJ2-3,TRBV4-1,few,CASGVAVGTDTQYF,TGCGCCAGCGGAGTAGCGGTGGGCACAGATACGCAGTATTTT
17,-,TRBJ1-1,TRBV6-1,many,CASSEDWRWTVDTEAFF,TGTGCCAGCAGTGAAGATTGGCGATGGACAGTAGACACTGAAGCTTTCTTT
15,-,TRBJ1-5,TRBV28,many,CASRQEGAGGQPQHF,TGTGCCAGCAGGCAGGAAGGGGCGGGAGGTCAGCCCCAGCATTTT
14,TRBD1,TRBJ1-5,TRBV28,many,CASSTRGWSQPQHF,TGTGCCAGCAGTACCAGGGGGTGGTCTCAGCCCCAGCATTTT
16,-,TRBJ1-2,TRBV5-8,few,CASSRDWGHTSYGYTF,TGTGCCAGCAGCCGCGATTGGGGACATACATCCTATGGCTACACCTTC
16,TRBD2,TRBJ2-7,TRBV20-1,-,CSARDVDRLAGDEQYF,TGCAGTGCTAGAGACGTGGATCGGCTAGCGGGAGACGAGCAGTACTTC
13,TRBD1,TRBJ1-5,TRBV27,many,CASSTTGEQPQHF,TGTGCCAGCAGTACGACAGGGGAGCAGCCCCAGCATTTT
12,-,TRBJ2-1,TRBV12-3/TRBV12-4,-,CASRSTSNEQFF,TGTGCCAGCAGATCGACTAGTAATGAGCAGTTCTTC
13,-,TRBJ2-7,TRBV27,-,CASSLSGPYEQYF,TGTGCCAGCAGTCTAAGCGGGCCGTACGAGCAGTACTTC
16,TRBD2,TRBJ2-2,TRBV7-2,many,CASSLGVAGYTGELFF,TGTGCCAGCAGCTTAGGGGTAGCGGGGTACACCGGGGAGCTGTTTTTT
14,-,TRBJ2-5,TRBV7-7,-,CASSETGTYETQYF,TGTGCTAGCAGCGAAACAGGGACATATGAGACCCAGTACTTC
11,-,TRBJ2-5,TRBV20-1,many,CSASSGETQYF,TGCAGTGCTAGTTCCGGTGAGACCCAGTACTTC
15,-,TRBJ2-3,TRBV20-1,many,CSARVGGLGTDTQYF,TGCAGTGCTAGAGTGGGGGGACTTGGCACAGATACGCAGTATTTT
12,-,TRBJ1-2,TRBV27,many,CASSFDSRSYTF,TGTGCCAGCAGTTTCGACAGTAGAAGCTACACCTTC